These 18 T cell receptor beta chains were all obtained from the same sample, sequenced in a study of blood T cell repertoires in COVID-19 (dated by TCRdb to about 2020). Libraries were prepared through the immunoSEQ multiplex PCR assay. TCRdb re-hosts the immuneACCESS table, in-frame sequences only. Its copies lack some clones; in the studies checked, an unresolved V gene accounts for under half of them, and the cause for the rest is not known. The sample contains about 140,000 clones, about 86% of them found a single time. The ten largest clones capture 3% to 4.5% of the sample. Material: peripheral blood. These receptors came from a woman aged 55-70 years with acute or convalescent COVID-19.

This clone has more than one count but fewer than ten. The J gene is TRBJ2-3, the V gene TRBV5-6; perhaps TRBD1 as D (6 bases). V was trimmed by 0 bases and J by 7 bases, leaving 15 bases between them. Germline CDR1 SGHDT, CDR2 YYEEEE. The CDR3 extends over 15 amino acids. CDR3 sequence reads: CASSLVYREGHTQYF. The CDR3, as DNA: TGTGCCAGCAGCTTGGTATACAGGGAAGGACATACGCAGTATTTT. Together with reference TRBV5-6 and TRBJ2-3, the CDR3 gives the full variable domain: DAGVTQSPTHLIKTRGQQVTLRCSPKSGHDTVSWYQQALGQGPQFIFQYYEEEERQRGNFPDRFSGHQFPNYSSELNVNALLLGDSALYLCASSLVYREGHTQYFGPGTRLTVL.

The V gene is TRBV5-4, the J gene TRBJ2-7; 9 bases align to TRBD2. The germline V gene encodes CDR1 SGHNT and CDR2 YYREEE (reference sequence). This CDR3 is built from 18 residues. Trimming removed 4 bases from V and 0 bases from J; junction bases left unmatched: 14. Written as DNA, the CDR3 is TGTGCCAGCAGCCCTGGCACTAGCGGGTACTATATCTCCTACGAGCAGTACTTC. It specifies CASSPGTSGYYISYEQYF.

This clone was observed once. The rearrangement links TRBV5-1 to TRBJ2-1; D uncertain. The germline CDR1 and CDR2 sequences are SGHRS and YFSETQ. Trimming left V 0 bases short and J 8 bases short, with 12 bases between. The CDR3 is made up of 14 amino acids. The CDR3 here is CASSLGVWQDEQFF. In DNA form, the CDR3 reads TGCGCCAGCAGCTTGGGGGTGTGGCAGGATGAGCAGTTCTTC.

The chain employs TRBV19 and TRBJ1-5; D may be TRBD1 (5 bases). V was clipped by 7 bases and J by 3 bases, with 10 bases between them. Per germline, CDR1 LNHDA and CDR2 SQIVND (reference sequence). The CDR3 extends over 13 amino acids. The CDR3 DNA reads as TGTGCCAGTAACCAGGGCCACAATCAGCCCCAGCATTTT. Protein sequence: CASNQGHNQPQHF.

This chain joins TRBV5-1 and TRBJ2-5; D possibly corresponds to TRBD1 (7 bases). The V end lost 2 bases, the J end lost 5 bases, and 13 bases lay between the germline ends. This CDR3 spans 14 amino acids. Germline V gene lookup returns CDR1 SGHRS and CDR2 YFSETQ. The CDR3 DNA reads TGCGCCAGCAGCTTTGGTTCAGGGGGGGAGACCCAGTACTTC. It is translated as CASSFGSGGETQYF. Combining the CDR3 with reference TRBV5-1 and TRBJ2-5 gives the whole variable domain KAGVTQTPRYLIKTRGQQVTLSCSPISGHRSVSWYQQTPGQGLQFLFEYFSETQRNKGNFPGRFSGRQFSNSRSEMNVSTLELGDSALYLCASSFGSGGETQYFGPGTRLLVL.

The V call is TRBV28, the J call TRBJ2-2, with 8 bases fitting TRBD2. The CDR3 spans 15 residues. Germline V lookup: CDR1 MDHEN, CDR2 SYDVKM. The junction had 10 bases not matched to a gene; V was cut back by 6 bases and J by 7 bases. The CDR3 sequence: CASRFSGSGGGELFF. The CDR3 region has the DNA TGTGCCAGCAGATTCAGCGGGAGCGGAGGCGGGGAGCTGTTTTTT.

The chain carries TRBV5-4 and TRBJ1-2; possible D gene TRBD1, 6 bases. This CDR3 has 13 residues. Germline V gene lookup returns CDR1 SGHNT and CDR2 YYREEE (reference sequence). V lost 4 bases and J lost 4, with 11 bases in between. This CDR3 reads CASSTEGGYGYTF. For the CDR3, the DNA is TGTGCCAGCAGCACAGAAGGGGGCTATGGCTACACCTTC.

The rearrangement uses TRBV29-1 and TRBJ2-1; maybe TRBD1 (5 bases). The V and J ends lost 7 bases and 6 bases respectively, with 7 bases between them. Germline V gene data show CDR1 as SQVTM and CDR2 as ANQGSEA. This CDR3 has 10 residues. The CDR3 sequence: CSARVNEQFF. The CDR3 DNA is TGCAGCGCCAGGGTCAATGAGCAGTTCTTC.

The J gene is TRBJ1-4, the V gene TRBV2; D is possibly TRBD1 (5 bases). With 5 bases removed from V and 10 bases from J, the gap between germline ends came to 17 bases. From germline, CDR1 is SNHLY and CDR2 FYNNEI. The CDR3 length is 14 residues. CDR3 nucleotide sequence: TGTGCCAGCAGTATCACAGGCCCCAGGGTAAAACTGTTTTTT. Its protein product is CASSITGPRVKLFF.

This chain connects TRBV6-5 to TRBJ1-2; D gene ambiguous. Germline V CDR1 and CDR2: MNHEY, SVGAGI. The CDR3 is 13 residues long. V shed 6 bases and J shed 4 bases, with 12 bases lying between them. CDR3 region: CASSPTGSYGYTF. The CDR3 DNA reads TGTGCCAGCAGCCCCACGGGGAGCTATGGCTACACCTTC.

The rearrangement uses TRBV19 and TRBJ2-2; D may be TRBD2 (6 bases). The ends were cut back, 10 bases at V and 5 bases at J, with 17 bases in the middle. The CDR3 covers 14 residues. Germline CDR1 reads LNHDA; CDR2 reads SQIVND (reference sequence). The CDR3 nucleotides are TGTGCCACCCCCGCCGCGGCGGGGACCGGGGAGCTGTTTTTT. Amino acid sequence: CATPAAAGTGELFF.

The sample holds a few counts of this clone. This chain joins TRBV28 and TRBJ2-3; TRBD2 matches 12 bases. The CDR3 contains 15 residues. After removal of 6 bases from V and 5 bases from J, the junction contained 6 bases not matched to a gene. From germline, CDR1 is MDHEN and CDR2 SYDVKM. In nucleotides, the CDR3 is TGTGCCAGCAGCCGAGGACTAGCGGGAAAAGATACGCAGTATTTT. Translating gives CASSRGLAGKDTQYF.

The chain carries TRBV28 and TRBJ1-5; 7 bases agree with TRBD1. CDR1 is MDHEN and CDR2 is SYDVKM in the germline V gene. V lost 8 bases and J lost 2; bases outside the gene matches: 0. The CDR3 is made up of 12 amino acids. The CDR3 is CASDRGNQPQHF. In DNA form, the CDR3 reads TGTGCCAGCGACAGGGGCAATCAGCCCCAGCATTTT.

CDR3 loop: CASSVGTTLMNTEAFF. DNA of the CDR3: TGTGCCAGCAGCGTCGGGACAACCCTCATGAACACTGAAGCTTTCTTT. The gene calls are TRBV9 and TRBJ1-1; possible D gene TRBD1, 6 bases. The germline gives CDR1 SGDLS, CDR2 YYNGEE. V lost 2 bases and J 0 bases, leaving 14 bases between the germline ends. CDR3 size: 16 residues.

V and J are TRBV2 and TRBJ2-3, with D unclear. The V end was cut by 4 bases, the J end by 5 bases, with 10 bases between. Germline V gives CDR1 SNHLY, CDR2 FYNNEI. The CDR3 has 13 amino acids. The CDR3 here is CASSASNVDTQYF. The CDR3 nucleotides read TGTGCCAGCAGTGCCTCTAATGTAGATACGCAGTATTTT.

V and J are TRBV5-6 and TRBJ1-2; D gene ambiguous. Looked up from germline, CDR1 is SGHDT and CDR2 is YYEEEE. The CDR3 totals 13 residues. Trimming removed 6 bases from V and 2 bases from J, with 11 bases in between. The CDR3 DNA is TGTGCCAGCACCCGAACTACAAACTATGGCTACACCTTC. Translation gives CASTRTTNYGYTF.

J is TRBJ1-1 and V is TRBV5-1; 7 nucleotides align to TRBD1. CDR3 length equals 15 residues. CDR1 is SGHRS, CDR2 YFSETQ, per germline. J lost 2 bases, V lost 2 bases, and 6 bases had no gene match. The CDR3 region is CASSLGTAENTEAFF. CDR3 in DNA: TGCGCCAGCAGCTTAGGGACAGCCGAAAACACTGAAGCTTTCTTT.

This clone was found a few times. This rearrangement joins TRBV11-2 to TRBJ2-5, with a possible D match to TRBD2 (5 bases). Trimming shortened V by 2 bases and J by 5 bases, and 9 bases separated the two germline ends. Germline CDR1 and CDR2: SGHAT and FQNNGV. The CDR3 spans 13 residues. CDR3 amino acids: CASSLWRSETQYF. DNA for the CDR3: TGTGCCAGCAGCTTATGGAGGAGCGAGACCCAGTACTTC.